This TCR beta chain was identified in a study of blood T cell repertoires in COVID-19. Background on the study: COVID-19 samples, acute and convalescent, were from the United States, Italy and Spain. PBMCs, B-cell-depleted T cells, or T cells provided the cDNA or gDNA that made up the material.

Method: immunoSEQ multiplex PCR; TCRdb's copy keeps in-frame clones and lacks some. The data contain some 90,000 clones, 75% to 95% of them singletons. V shed 6 bases and J 2 bases; nucleotides not matched to a gene: 5. The CDR3 covers 17 residues. Germline values: CDR1 LNHDA, CDR2 SQIVND (reference sequence). The V call is TRBV19, the J call TRBJ2-6; 12 bases align to TRBD1. The source material was peripheral blood. The receptor comes from a woman aged 45-65 years in a cohort sampled during active COVID-19. The CDR3 DNA follows: TGTGCCAGTAGCCCCGGGACAGGGGGCCCTGGGGCCAACGTCCTGACTTTC. Amino acids: CASSPGTGGPGANVLTF.